These 25 T cell receptor beta chains were sequenced from one sample in a study of shared clonotypes between healthy human individuals. Measured with immunoSEQ multiplex PCR; TCRdb has only the in-frame clones, and not every one. This sample carries some 2,100,000 clones, about 92% of them seen once, and the ten largest clones take about 1.8%. CD45RO-negative CD8 cells positively selected for CCR7 made up the naive population, which excluded terminally differentiated effector memory CD45RA+ cells. The sequenced sample was naive CD8+ T cells from PBMCs. These receptors were obtained from a man younger than 35 in good health. Some clones in this sample may be carry-over from other donors' samples.

This chain joins TRBV7-3 and TRBJ2-7, with 13 bases fitting TRBD2. Unmatched junction bases numbered 1, after V lost 6 bases and J lost 2 bases. The CDR3 loop spans 14 amino acids. Germline V gene sequence: CDR1 SGHTA, CDR2 FQGTGA. The DNA for the CDR3 is TGTGCCAGCAGACTAGCGGGAGGGCCCTACGAGCAGTACTTC. Its protein product is CASRLAGGPYEQYF. Full variable domain (remainder filled in from reference TRBV7-3 and TRBJ2-7): GAGVSQTPSNKVTEKGKYVELRCDPISGHTALYWYRQSLGQGPEFLIYFQGTGAADDSGLPNDRFFAVRPEGSVSTLKIQRTERGDSAVYLCASRLAGGPYEQYFGPGTRLTVT.

The chain couples TRBV5-5 to TRBJ2-1; 8 bases agree with TRBD2. The CDR3 spans 14 residues. Germline assignment: CDR1 SGHKS and CDR2 YYEKEE (reference sequence). The ends lost 0 bases at V and 7 bases at J; junction bases unmatched: 3. In DNA, the CDR3 is TGTGCCAGCAGCTTGGGACTAGCGAGGAATGAGCAGTTCTTC. It encodes CASSLGLARNEQFF. The variable domain in full, completed from reference TRBV5-5 and TRBJ2-1, reads DAGVTQSPTHLIKTRGQQVTLRCSPISGHKSVSWYQQVLGQGPQFIFQYYEKEERGRGNFPDRFSARQFPNYSSELNVNALLLGDSALYLCASSLGLARNEQFFGPGTRLTVL.

The V call is TRBV7-2, the J call TRBJ2-1, with no clear D. V dropped 9 bases and J dropped 0 bases, with 18 bases sitting between them. This CDR3 comprises 16 residues. Germline V gives CDR1 SGHTA, CDR2 FQGNSA. CDR3 region: CASTPRGGSSYNEQFF. The CDR3 DNA reads as TGTGCCAGTACCCCACGAGGTGGTAGCTCCTACAATGAGCAGTTCTTC.

This chain links TRBV9 with TRBJ1-2; 8 bases match TRBD1. The CDR3 is 14 amino acids. Trimming took 4 bases from V and 2 from J; bases not matched to a gene: 4. Germline values: CDR1 SGDLS, CDR2 YYNGEE. CDR3 loop: CASSSRTGNYGYTF. Written as DNA, the CDR3 is TGTGCCAGCAGCTCCCGGACAGGGAACTATGGCTACACCTTC.

V is TRBV28 and J is TRBJ1-5; D might be TRBD1 (6 bases). The germline V gene has CDR1 MDHEN and CDR2 SYDVKM. V was shortened by 6 bases and J by 5 bases, with 14 bases between the two germline ends. This CDR3 is built from 14 residues. The CDR3: CASSPRTVDQPQHF. Here the CDR3 DNA reads TGTGCCAGCAGCCCCAGGACAGTAGATCAGCCCCAGCATTTT. Full variable domain (remainder filled in from reference TRBV28 and TRBJ1-5): DVKVTQSSRYLVKRTGEKVFLECVQDMDHENMFWYRQDPGLGLRLIYFSYDVKMKEKGDIPEGYSVSREKKERFSLILESASTNQTSMYLCASSPRTVDQPQHFGDGTRLSIL.

The chain combines TRBV2 with TRBJ2-3; 10 bases agree with TRBD1. The CDR3 runs to 15 residues. Germline CDR1 and CDR2: SNHLY and FYNNEI. Trimming removed 6 bases from V and 6 bases from J; junction bases left unmatched: 9. CDR3: CASRRTGGPADTQYF. The CDR3 nucleotides are TGTGCCAGCAGGAGGACAGGGGGACCGGCGGATACGCAGTATTTT.

This chain connects TRBV7-9 to TRBJ2-1, with D tentatively TRBD2 (6 bases). There are 16 residues in the CDR3. The germline V gene has CDR1 SEHNR and CDR2 FQNEAQ (reference sequence). V was cut by 5 bases and J by 4 bases, with 18 bases left in between. CDR3 protein: CASSGLERRAYNEQFF. DNA for the CDR3: TGTGCCAGCAGCGGATTGGAGAGGAGGGCTTACAATGAGCAGTTCTTC.

The J gene is TRBJ2-7, the V gene TRBV29-1; perhaps TRBD1 as D (6 bases). This CDR3 spans 12 amino acids. Trimming stripped 5 bases from V and 6 bases from J, with 14 bases between. Germline CDR1 is SQVTM and CDR2 is ANQGSEA. This CDR3 reads CSVKTGAGEQYF. CDR3 sequence (DNA): TGCAGCGTTAAGACAGGCGCGGGCGAGCAGTACTTC.

The chain has TRBV4-3 and TRBJ2-1, with unresolved D. Germline CDR1 LGHNA, CDR2 YSLEER. This CDR3 has 15 residues. Trimming pared 0 bases from V and 2 bases from J, leaving 8 bases between. The CDR3 DNA follows: TGCGCCAGCAGCCAAGAGGGAAGGGCCTACAATGAGCAGTTCTTC. Translating gives CASSQEGRAYNEQFF.

The V and J genes are TRBV5-6 and TRBJ1-2, with a possible D match to TRBD1 (5 bases). Trimming left V 2 bases short and J 1 base short, with 9 bases between. This CDR3 is 14 amino acids long. Per germline, CDR1 SGHDT and CDR2 YYEEEE. The CDR3 DNA is TGTGCCAGCAGCTTCAGGACACTTAACTATGGCTACACCTTC. This codes for CASSFRTLNYGYTF.

The chain recombines TRBV28 with TRBJ1-5; D is unclear. V lost 2 bases, J lost 3 bases, and 14 bases lay in between. The CDR3 totals 16 residues. Germline lookup yields CDR1 MDHEN and CDR2 SYDVKM. As DNA, the CDR3 is TGTGCCAGCAGTTTAATCGCAGGAGCCCCCAATCAGCCCCAGCATTTT. It translates to CASSLIAGAPNQPQHF. Supplemented by reference TRBV28 and TRBJ1-5, the full variable domain reads DVKVTQSSRYLVKRTGEKVFLECVQDMDHENMFWYRQDPGLGLRLIYFSYDVKMKEKGDIPEGYSVSREKKERFSLILESASTNQTSMYLCASSLIAGAPNQPQHFGDGTRLSIL.

This chain links TRBV28 with TRBJ1-2; 9 bases match TRBD1. CDR3 size: 14 residues. V gave up 7 bases and J gave up 3 bases; unmatched junction bases: 6. Germline CDR1 reads MDHEN; CDR2 reads SYDVKM. CDR3 nucleotides: TGTGCCAGCATCTGGGACAGGGAGGACTATGGCTACACCTTC. Residues: CASIWDREDYGYTF.

This chain joins TRBV28 and TRBJ2-2, with 8 bases identical to TRBD1. This CDR3 comprises 14 residues. The germline gives CDR1 MDHEN, CDR2 SYDVKM. The trim removed 5 bases at V and 6 bases at J, leaving 5 bases unmatched. The CDR3: CASSGTGGAGELFF. The DNA for the CDR3 is TGTGCCAGCAGTGGTACAGGGGGAGCCGGGGAGCTGTTTTTT.

This clone was recorded only once. The rearrangement uses TRBV4-1 and TRBJ2-1; 10 bases map to TRBD1. Looked up from germline, CDR1 is MGHRA and CDR2 is YSYEKL. The CDR3 has 16 amino acids. The junction had 7 bases not matched to a gene; V was cut back by 4 bases and J by 4 bases. CDR3 sequence reads: CASSPTGTGVYNEQFF. The CDR3 nucleotides are TGCGCCAGCAGCCCTACCGGGACAGGGGTGTACAATGAGCAGTTCTTC.

For the CDR3, the DNA is TGTGCCAGCAGTGATGATCATTCCTACGAGCAGTACTTC. Translated, it gives CASSDDHSYEQYF. This chain joins TRBV2 and TRBJ2-7; D remains ambiguous. The germline V gene encodes CDR1 SNHLY and CDR2 FYNNEI. Deletions cut 3 bases from V and 1 base from J, with 7 bases between. CDR3 length equals 13 residues.

This sequence joins TRBV5-1 and TRBJ2-5; TRBD2 aligns across 8 bases. Per the germline V gene, CDR1 is SGHRS and CDR2 is YFSETQ. CDR3 length: 16 residues. The junction had 9 bases not matched to a gene; V was cut back by 0 bases and J by 5 bases. CDR3 protein: CASSLAASGSTETQYF. CDR3 nucleotide sequence: TGCGCCAGCAGCTTGGCCGCCAGCGGGAGCACGGAGACCCAGTACTTC. The entire variable domain, with the rest obtained from reference TRBV5-1 and TRBJ2-5, is as follows: KAGVTQTPRYLIKTRGQQVTLSCSPISGHRSVSWYQQTPGQGLQFLFEYFSETQRNKGNFPGRFSGRQFSNSRSEMNVSTLELGDSALYLCASSLAASGSTETQYFGPGTRLLVL.

The chain recombines TRBV2 with TRBJ1-5; 8 bases line up with TRBD1. Germline V gene sequence: CDR1 SNHLY, CDR2 FYNNEI. The ends lost 4 bases at V and 9 bases at J; junction bases unmatched: 11. The CDR3 has 15 residues. The CDR3 here is CASSVDRGDLWPQHF. As DNA, the CDR3 is TGTGCCAGCAGTGTTGACAGGGGAGACCTATGGCCCCAGCATTTT. Full variable domain (missing parts from reference TRBV2 and TRBJ1-5): EPEVTQTPSHQVTQMGQEVILRCVPISNHLYFYWYRQILGQKVEFLVSFYNNEISEKSEIFDDQFSVERPDGSNFTLKIRSTKLEDSAMYFCASSVDRGDLWPQHFGDGTRLSIL.

The chain joins TRBV4-3 to TRBJ1-1; D is ambiguous. Looked up from germline, CDR1 is LGHNA and CDR2 is YSLEER. The CDR3 runs 13 residues. Trimming stripped 2 bases from V and 5 bases from J, with 9 bases between. The chain's CDR3 is CASSQPGGTEAFF. DNA for the CDR3: TGCGCCAGCAGCCAACCAGGTGGGACTGAAGCTTTCTTT.

This clone has a handful of counts. The CDR3 protein is CASSVGIGDTEAFF. The DNA for the CDR3 is TGTGCCAGCAGCGTAGGCATAGGGGACACTGAAGCTTTCTTT. The V call is TRBV9, the J call TRBJ1-1; possibly TRBD1 for D (5 bases). V lost 0 bases and J lost 3, with 9 bases in between. This CDR3 is built from 14 residues. From germline, CDR1 is SGDLS and CDR2 YYNGEE.

A note on this clone: Other DNA sequences in the same sample also yield this CDR3. The chain has TRBV9 and TRBJ2-1; weak D call: TRBD2 (5 bases). Deletions cut 0 bases from V and 8 bases from J, with 6 bases between. Germline lookup yields CDR1 SGDLS and CDR2 YYNGEE. The CDR3 length is 12 residues. The chain's CDR3 is CASSVGGYEQFF. In DNA form, the CDR3 reads TGTGCCAGCAGCGTAGGAGGGTATGAGCAGTTCTTC.

The chain is built from TRBV6-5 and TRBJ1-1, with D possibly being TRBD1 (5 bases). Germline values: CDR1 MNHEY, CDR2 SVGAGI. This CDR3 is 14 amino acids long. Trimming cost V 4 bases and J 2 bases, with 11 bases left between them. As DNA, the CDR3 is TGTGCCAGCAGTTGGGGCCCCGAAAACACTGAAGCTTTCTTT. Translation: CASSWGPENTEAFF.

The chain recombines TRBV5-1 with TRBJ1-1, with a tentative D call TRBD1 (5 bases). CDR3 length: 16 amino acids. V was pared by 0 bases and J by 4 bases, with 16 bases between. CDR1 SGHRS and CDR2 YFSETQ come from the germline V gene. The CDR3 spells CASSLEVDWGVTEAFF. CDR3 DNA: TGCGCCAGCAGCTTGGAGGTCGACTGGGGGGTCACTGAAGCTTTCTTT.

The chain has TRBV9 and TRBJ1-3, with unresolved D. V lost 4 bases and J lost 6, with 14 bases in between. There are 14 residues in the CDR3. Germline lookup yields CDR1 SGDLS and CDR2 YYNGEE. For the CDR3, the DNA is TGTGCCAGCAGCCCAACTGTTATTCTAAACACCATATATTTT. Protein product: CASSPTVILNTIYF.

This clone was observed a few times. The chain combines TRBV6-5 with TRBJ1-2, with D perhaps TRBD1 (6 bases). The germline V and J ends were trimmed by 6 bases and 0 bases, with 14 bases remaining between them. CDR3 length: 15 amino acids. Germline V gene lookup returns CDR1 MNHEY and CDR2 SVGAGI. The CDR3 sequence: CASRGRQEANYGYTF. For the CDR3, the DNA is TGTGCCAGCAGGGGACGACAGGAAGCTAACTATGGCTACACCTTC.

This rearrangement joins TRBV10-3 to TRBJ2-1; 11 bases match TRBD2. Trimming took 4 bases from V and 7 from J; bases not matched to a gene: 6. This CDR3 contains 15 residues. CDR1 is ENHRY and CDR2 is SYGVKD in the germline V gene. The CDR3 spells CAISATSGSGNEQFF. Written as DNA, the CDR3 is TGTGCCATCAGTGCTACTAGCGGGAGTGGTAATGAGCAGTTCTTC.